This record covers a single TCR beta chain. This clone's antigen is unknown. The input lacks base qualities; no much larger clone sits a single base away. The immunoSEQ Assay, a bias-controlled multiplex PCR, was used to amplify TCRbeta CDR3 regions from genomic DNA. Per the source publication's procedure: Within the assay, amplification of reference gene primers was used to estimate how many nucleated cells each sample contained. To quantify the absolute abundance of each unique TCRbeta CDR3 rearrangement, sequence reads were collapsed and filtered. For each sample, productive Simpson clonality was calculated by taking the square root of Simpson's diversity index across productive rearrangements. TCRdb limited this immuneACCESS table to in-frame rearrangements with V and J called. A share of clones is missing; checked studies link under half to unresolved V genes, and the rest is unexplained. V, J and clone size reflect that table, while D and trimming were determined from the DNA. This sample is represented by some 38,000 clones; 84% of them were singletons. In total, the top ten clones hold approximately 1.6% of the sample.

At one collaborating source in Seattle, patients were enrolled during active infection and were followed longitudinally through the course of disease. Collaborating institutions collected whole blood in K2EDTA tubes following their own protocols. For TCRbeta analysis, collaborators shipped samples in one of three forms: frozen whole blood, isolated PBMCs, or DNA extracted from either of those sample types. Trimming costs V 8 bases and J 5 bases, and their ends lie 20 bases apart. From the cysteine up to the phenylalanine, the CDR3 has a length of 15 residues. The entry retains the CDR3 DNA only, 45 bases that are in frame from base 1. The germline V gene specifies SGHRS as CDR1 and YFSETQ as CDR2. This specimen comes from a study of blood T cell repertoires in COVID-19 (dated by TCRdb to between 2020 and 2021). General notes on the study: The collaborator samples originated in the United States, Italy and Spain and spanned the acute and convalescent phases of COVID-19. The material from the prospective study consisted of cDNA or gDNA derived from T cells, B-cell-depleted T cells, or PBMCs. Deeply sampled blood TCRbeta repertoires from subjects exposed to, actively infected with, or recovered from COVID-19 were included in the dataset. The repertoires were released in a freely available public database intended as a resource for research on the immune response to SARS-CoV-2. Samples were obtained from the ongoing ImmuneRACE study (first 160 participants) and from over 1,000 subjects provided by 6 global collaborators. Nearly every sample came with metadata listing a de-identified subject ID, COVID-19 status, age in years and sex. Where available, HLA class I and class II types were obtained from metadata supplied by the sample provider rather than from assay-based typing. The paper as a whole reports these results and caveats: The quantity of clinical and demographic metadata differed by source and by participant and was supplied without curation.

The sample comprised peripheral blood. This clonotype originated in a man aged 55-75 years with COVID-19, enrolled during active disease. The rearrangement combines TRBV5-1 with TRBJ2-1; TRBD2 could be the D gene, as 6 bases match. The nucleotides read TGCGCCAGTATGCGGGGCGGGACGGACAACAATGAGCAGTTCTTC. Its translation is CASMRGGTDNNEQFF.